The 21 T cell receptor beta chains in this list originate from one sample, sequenced in a study of shared clonotypes between healthy human individuals. Measured with immunoSEQ multiplex PCR; TCRdb has only the in-frame clones, and not every one. The sample contains approximately 2.1 million clones, approximately 95% of which appear only once. The sequencing sample was made of naive CD4+ T cells from PBMCs. The subset denotes: CD45RA+ positively selected. All receptors come from a man younger than 30 in good health. Some clones in this sample may be carry-over from other donors' samples.

The chain employs TRBV28 and TRBJ2-7; D is undetermined. Germline CDR1 reads MDHEN; CDR2 reads SYDVKM. Trimming shortened V by 7 bases and J by 3 bases, and 16 bases separated the two germline ends. CDR3 length: 14 amino acids. The DNA of the CDR3 is TGTGCCAGCACGTCAGTCGGAATCCTCTACGAGCAGTACTTC. It yields the protein CASTSVGILYEQYF. The entire variable domain, with the rest obtained from reference TRBV28 and TRBJ2-7, is as follows: DVKVTQSSRYLVKRTGEKVFLECVQDMDHENMFWYRQDPGLGLRLIYFSYDVKMKEKGDIPEGYSVSREKKERFSLILESASTNQTSMYLCASTSVGILYEQYFGPGTRLTVT.

The chain carries TRBV5-1 and TRBJ2-1; no reliable D call. This CDR3 is 16 amino acids long. Trimming left V 0 bases short and J 3 bases short, with 13 bases between. The germline gives CDR1 SGHRS, CDR2 YFSETQ. In nucleotides, the CDR3 is TGCGCCAGCAGCTTGGCTAGTAGGAGTGACTACAATGAGCAGTTCTTC. This encodes CASSLASRSDYNEQFF.

Notes on this clone: The same CDR3 arises from other DNA sequences in this sample as well. This rearrangement joins TRBV11-3 to TRBJ2-1; D is ambiguous. V was shortened by 0 bases and J by 4 bases, with 4 bases between the two germline ends. This CDR3 region has 13 residues. CDR1 and CDR2 from the germline V gene are SGHNT and YENEEA. The CDR3 region has the DNA TGTGCCAGCAGCTTAGATGCGTACAATGAGCAGTTCTTC. Translation gives CASSLDAYNEQFF.

The CDR3 coding sequence is TGTGCCAGCAGCTTTCAGAGGGCGGGAGTATACGAGCAGTACTTC. It yields the protein CASSFQRAGVYEQYF. This rearrangement joins TRBV7-3 to TRBJ2-7; TRBD2 aligns across 7 bases. The CDR3 has 15 amino acids. Germline lookup yields CDR1 SGHTA and CDR2 FQGTGA. V shed 3 bases and J 4 bases; nucleotides not matched to a gene: 9.

The chain joins TRBV18 to TRBJ2-7, with no clear D. The germline gives CDR1 KGHSH, CDR2 LQKENI. The CDR3 is made up of 15 amino acids. Trimming removed 4 bases at V and 6 bases at J, with 19 bases between. CDR3: CASSLNQLAALEQYF. DNA for the CDR3: TGTGCCAGCTCACTAAATCAACTTGCTGCCCTCGAGCAGTACTTC. Variable domain in full (rest from reference TRBV18 and TRBJ2-7): NAGVMQNPRHLVRRRGQEARLRCSPMKGHSHVYWYRQLPEEGLKFMVYLQKENIIDESGMPKERFSAEFPKEGPSILRIQQVVRGDSAAYFCASSLNQLAALEQYFGPGTRLTVT.

With regard to this clone: Distinct nucleotide sequences in the sample also encode this CDR3. The chain combines TRBV7-6 with TRBJ2-3; 9 bases line up with TRBD2. V shed 1 base and J 0 bases; nucleotides not matched to a gene: 2. The CDR3 is made up of 16 amino acids. Germline V gene data show CDR1 as SGHVS and CDR2 as FNYEAQ. CDR3 residues: CASSLGTSGSTDTQYF. The CDR3 DNA follows: TGTGCCAGCAGCTTAGGAACTAGCGGGAGCACAGATACGCAGTATTTT.

The rearrangement joins TRBV10-3 to TRBJ2-5; D not resolved. Germline CDR1 ENHRY, CDR2 SYGVKD. The CDR3 extends over 13 amino acids. V was pared by 2 bases and J by 2 bases, with 6 bases between. CDR3: CAISEKGQETQYF. The CDR3 DNA sequence: TGTGCCATCAGTGAGAAAGGTCAAGAGACCCAGTACTTC.

The J gene is TRBJ1-2, the V gene TRBV28, with D perhaps TRBD1 (5 bases). The ends were cut back, 6 bases at V and 6 bases at J, with 26 bases in the middle. There are 17 residues in the CDR3. CDR1 and CDR2 (germline): MDHEN, SYDVKM. The CDR3 reads CASSPPSWRDGGNGYTF. The CDR3 DNA is TGTGCCAGCAGCCCACCCTCTTGGAGGGATGGGGGGAATGGCTACACCTTC.

The chain recombines TRBV19 with TRBJ2-7; D possibly uses TRBD1 or TRBD2 (5 bases each). Between the trimmed V and J ends, which lost 3 bases and 4 bases, there was a span of 19 bases. The CDR3 extends over 16 amino acids. Germline lookup yields CDR1 LNHDA and CDR2 SQIVND (reference sequence). In nucleotides, the CDR3 is TGTGCCAGTAGTATCTGGTCCGGGCAGGGAGATTACGAGCAGTACTTC. It is translated as CASSIWSGQGDYEQYF. Together with reference TRBV19 and TRBJ2-7, the CDR3 gives the full variable domain: DGGITQSPKYLFRKEGQNVTLSCEQNLNHDAMYWYRQDPGQGLRLIYYSQIVNDFQKGDIAEGYSVSREKKESFPLTVTSAQKNPTAFYLCASSIWSGQGDYEQYFGPGTRLTVT.

Comments on this clone: Other DNA sequences within the sample encode an identical CDR3. The CDR3 sequence is CASSRDTGELFF. CDR3 sequence (DNA): TGTGCCAGCAGTAGGGACACCGGGGAGCTGTTTTTT. The chain combines TRBV6-6 with TRBJ2-2; the D is unclear. The CDR3 covers 12 residues. Germline V lookup: CDR1 MNHNY, CDR2 SVGAGI (reference sequence). V lost 5 bases, J lost 3 bases, and 4 bases lay in between.

The V call is TRBV7-8, the J call TRBJ2-1, with 11 bases identical to TRBD2. Germline CDR1 and CDR2: SGHVS and FQNEAQ. The CDR3 consists of 15 residues. With V trimmed by 4 bases and J by 6 bases, 5 bases remained unmatched. The CDR3 region is CASSYSGRAPNEQFF. In DNA, the CDR3 is TGTGCCAGCAGCTATAGCGGGAGGGCCCCCAATGAGCAGTTCTTC. The full variable domain, its missing parts supplied by reference TRBV7-8 and TRBJ2-1, is GAGVSQSPRYKVAKRGQDVALRCDPISGHVSLFWYQQALGQGPEFLTYFQNEAQLDKSGLPSDRFFAERPEGSVSTLKIQRTQQEDSAVYLCASSYSGRAPNEQFFGPGTRLTVL.

This clone came up once. The V gene is TRBV27, the J gene TRBJ2-5; D not certain. The CDR3 has 13 residues. Germline V gives CDR1 MNHEY, CDR2 SMNVEV (reference sequence). Trimming removed 3 bases at V and 6 bases at J, with 11 bases between. The CDR3 coding sequence is TGTGCCAGCAGTTTCAGCCTGGGAAAGACCCAGTACTTC. This gives the protein CASSFSLGKTQYF.

The J gene is TRBJ2-1, the V gene TRBV30, with D tentatively TRBD1 (5 bases). The CDR3 runs to 13 residues. The ends were cut back, 4 bases at V and 9 bases at J, with 16 bases in the middle. From germline, CDR1 is GTSNPN and CDR2 SVGIG (reference sequence). CDR3 nucleotide sequence: TGTGCCTGGACGCCCGACAGAGGAAGTGAGCAGTTCTTC. Translation: CAWTPDRGSEQFF.

The V and J genes are TRBV10-3 and TRBJ2-5, with 7 positions matching TRBD1. Trimming took 3 bases from V and 1 from J; bases not matched to a gene: 5. The CDR3 contains 15 residues. Germline V gives CDR1 ENHRY, CDR2 SYGVKD. The CDR3 sequence is CAISENGQVQETQYF. CDR3 DNA: TGTGCCATCAGTGAAAACGGACAGGTCCAAGAGACCCAGTACTTC.

The V call is TRBV5-1, the J call TRBJ2-5; 10 nucleotides agree with TRBD1. Losses at the gene ends were 1 base for V and 2 bases for J; bases not matched to a gene: 2. This CDR3 spans 15 amino acids. CDR1 is SGHRS, CDR2 YFSETQ, per germline. CDR3 loop: CASSLRTGGQETQYF. Here the CDR3 DNA reads TGCGCCAGCAGCTTGAGGACAGGGGGGCAAGAGACCCAGTACTTC. The complete variable domain, with remaining parts taken from reference TRBV5-1 and TRBJ2-5, reads KAGVTQTPRYLIKTRGQQVTLSCSPISGHRSVSWYQQTPGQGLQFLFEYFSETQRNKGNFPGRFSGRQFSNSRSEMNVSTLELGDSALYLCASSLRTGGQETQYFGPGTRLLVL.

The chain couples TRBV12-5 to TRBJ2-5, with D possibly TRBD2 on 6 matching bases. Germline V gene lookup returns CDR1 LGHNT and CDR2 FRNRAP. Trimming removed 10 bases at V and 3 bases at J, with 9 bases between. This CDR3 contains 11 residues. CDR3: CATGRKETQYF. CDR3 DNA: TGTGCTACTGGGAGGAAAGAGACCCAGTACTTC.

The CDR3 spells CASSPPSGGPTNTEAFF. The DNA for the CDR3 is TGCGCCAGCAGCCCCCCATCAGGGGGCCCAACGAACACTGAAGCTTTCTTT. The V and J genes are TRBV4-3 and TRBJ1-1; 8 bases are a match to TRBD1. The V gene end was trimmed by 4 bases and the J gene end by 1 base; junction bases not matched to a gene: 11. Germline V gives CDR1 LGHNA, CDR2 YSLEER. The CDR3 consists of 17 residues.

The V gene is TRBV5-4, the J gene TRBJ2-5, with D tentatively TRBD1 or TRBD2 (5 bases each). The CDR3 is 13 residues long. Germline V lookup: CDR1 SGHNT, CDR2 YYREEE (reference sequence). Trimming stripped 9 bases from V and 3 bases from J, with 15 bases between. CDR3 coding DNA: TGTGCCACCACTGGGGGAGTAGAAGAGACCCAGTACTTC. Amino acid sequence: CATTGGVEETQYF.

CDR3 sequence: CASSRRLTPLNTEAFF. The CDR3 DNA reads TGTGCCAGCAGCCGTCGGCTCACACCCTTGAACACTGAAGCTTTCTTT. The V and J genes are TRBV14 and TRBJ1-1, with unresolved D. Germline CDR1 and CDR2: SGHDN and FVKESK. The germline V and J ends were trimmed by 4 bases and 0 bases, with 15 bases remaining between them. The CDR3 runs to 16 residues. The full variable domain, with the rest looked up from reference TRBV14 and TRBJ1-1, is EAGVTQFPSHSVIEKGQTVTLRCDPISGHDNLYWYRRVMGKEIKFLLHFVKESKQDESGMPNNRFLAERTGGTYSTLKVQPAELEDSGVYFCASSRRLTPLNTEAFFGQGTRLTVV.

The rearrangement links TRBV7-6 to TRBJ2-1, with D tentatively TRBD1 (6 bases). The V and J ends lost 5 bases and 0 bases respectively, with 20 bases between them. This CDR3 is 18 amino acids long. Germline V CDR1 and CDR2: SGHVS, FNYEAQ. CDR3 amino acids: CASSANRFGQSSYNEQFF. CDR3 in DNA: TGTGCCAGCAGCGCCAACCGCTTTGGACAGAGCTCCTACAATGAGCAGTTCTTC.

The chain joins TRBV19 to TRBJ1-4; TRBD1 is a possible D gene (5 bases). V was clipped by 9 bases and J by 0 bases, with 14 bases between them. CDR1 LNHDA and CDR2 SQIVND come from the germline V gene (reference sequence). This CDR3 contains 15 residues. CDR3 residues: CASRAGPATNEKLFF. Written as DNA, the CDR3 is TGTGCCAGCCGGGCAGGGCCGGCAACTAATGAAAAACTGTTTTTT.